A selection of T cell receptor beta chains follows, all from one sample in a study of post-analysis software for immune sequencing data. TCRdb re-called the PCR reads through MiXCR, storing one row per CDR3 protein. Of hundreds of thousands of distinct CDR3 sequences in the sample, approximately 30% were seen once. Sample: blood. The receptor set was obtained from a girl aged 10-17 years with multiple sclerosis. CDR3s include the opening cysteine and the closing phenylalanine or tryptophan. D genes are given only for firm matches. Clone sizes are given selectively: once, few, many, or a class where the clone is expanded.

>.|TRBD2|TRBV12-3/TRBV12-4|TRBJ2-1
CASSLLSGSFNEQFF
TGTGCCAGCAGTTTGCTGAGCGGGAGTTTCAATGAGCAGTTCTTC
>.|.|TRBV12-3/TRBV12-4|TRBJ1-1
CASSSGAMNTEAFF
TGTGCCAGCAGCTCTGGAGCCATGAACACTGAAGCTTTCTTT
>.|.|TRBV28|TRBJ1-2
CASSLGAVGYTF
TGTGCCAGCAGTCTCGGGGCGGTTGGTTACACCTTC
>.|.|TRBV5-1|TRBJ1-6
CASSSGAGDNSPLHF
TGCGCCAGCAGCTCGGGGGCGGGTGATAATTCACCCCTCCACTTT
>.|TRBD1|TRBV7-2|TRBJ1-5
CASSSGQGHQPQHF
TGTGCCAGCAGCTCGGGACAGGGGCATCAGCCCCAGCATTTT
>few|.|TRBV7-2|TRBJ2-3
CASSSQLGGADTQYF
TGTGCCAGCAGTTCCCAACTAGGAGGGGCAGATACGCAGTATTTT
>.|.|TRBV21-1|TRBJ2-3
CAPLAGGPTDTQYF
TGTGCACCTCTAGCGGGCGGACCCACAGATACGCAGTATTTT
>once|.|TRBV12-3/TRBV12-4|TRBJ1-1
CASTLSLGSHSEAFF
TGTGCCAGCACCCTCAGTTTGGGCAGCCATAGTGAAGCTTTCTTT
>.|.|TRBV20-1|TRBJ2-3
CSARDARGSTDTHYF
TGCAGTGCTAGAGATGCCCGGGGGAGCACAGATACGCACTATTTT
>.|TRBD2|TRBV7-2|TRBJ2-7
CAGSPWRAGGPYEQYF
TGTGCCGGCAGCCCCTGGCGGGCGGGAGGGCCTTACGAGCAGTACTTC
>few|.|TRBV6-5|TRBJ1-2
CASSYPSQNYGYTF
TGTGCCAGCAGTTACCCCAGCCAGAACTATGGCTACACCTTC
>.|.|TRBV4-3|TRBJ1-4
CASSQDNGGARDEKLFF
TGCGCCAGCAGCCAAGATAATGGGGGCGCGAGGGATGAAAAACTGTTTTTT
>.|TRBD1|TRBV20-1|TRBJ2-7
CSARDRGQGAKSVREQYF
TGCAGTGCTAGAGATCGGGGACAGGGGGCGAAGTCAGTTCGGGAGCAGTACTTC
>.|.|TRBV7-2|TRBJ1-1
CASSDIPRGTEAFF
TGTGCCAGCAGTGACATCCCTCGTGGCACTGAAGCTTTCTTT
>.|.|TRBV4-2|TRBJ2-1
CASSQDWGVDEQFF
TGTGCCAGCAGCCAAGATTGGGGGGTCGATGAGCAGTTCTTC
>.|.|TRBV27|TRBJ1-1
CASSPLREGREPEAFF
TGTGCCAGCAGTCCTCTTCGGGAGGGAAGGGAACCAGAAGCTTTCTTT
>.|.|TRBV12-3/TRBV12-4|TRBJ2-1
CASSQNRWSEQFF
TGTGCCAGCAGCCAAAACCGTTGGTCTGAGCAGTTCTTC
>few|.|TRBV7-2|TRBJ2-1
CASSSGSWAGAEEQFF
TGTGCCAGCAGCTCAGGGTCATGGGCGGGGGCCGAGGAGCAGTTCTTC
>few|.|TRBV20-1|TRBJ2-1
CSASLGGPAYNEQFF
TGCAGTGCTAGTTTGGGGGGCCCGGCCTACAATGAGCAGTTCTTC
>few|.|TRBV12-3/TRBV12-4|TRBJ2-5
CASSLSLGDLQETQYF
TGTGCCAGCAGTCTAAGTCTCGGGGACCTCCAAGAGACCCAGTACTTC
>.|TRBD1|TRBV18|TRBJ2-1
CASSLRTGLNEQFF
TGTGCCAGCTCACTCCGGACAGGGCTCAATGAGCAGTTCTTC
>few|.|TRBV11-2|TRBJ2-1
CASSIRTRGIYNEQFF
TGTGCCAGCAGCATACGGACTAGGGGGATTTACAATGAGCAGTTCTTC